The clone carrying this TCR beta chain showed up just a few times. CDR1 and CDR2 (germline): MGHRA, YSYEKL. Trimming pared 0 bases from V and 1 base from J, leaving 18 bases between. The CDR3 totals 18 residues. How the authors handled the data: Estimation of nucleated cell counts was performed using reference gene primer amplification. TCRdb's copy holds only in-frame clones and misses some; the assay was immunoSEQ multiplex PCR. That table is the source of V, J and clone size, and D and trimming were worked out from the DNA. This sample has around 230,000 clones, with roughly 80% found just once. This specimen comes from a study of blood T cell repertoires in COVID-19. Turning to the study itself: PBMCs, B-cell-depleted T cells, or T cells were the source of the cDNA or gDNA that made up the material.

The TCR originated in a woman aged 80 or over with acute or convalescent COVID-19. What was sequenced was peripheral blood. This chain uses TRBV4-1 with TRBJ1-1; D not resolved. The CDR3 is CASSQDLGEGVGNTEAFF. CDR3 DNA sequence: TGCGCCAGCAGCCAAGATCTAGGTGAGGGAGTTGGGAACACTGAAGCTTTCTTT.